This T cell receptor (beta chain) originates from a study of blood T cell repertoires in COVID-19. Assay used: immunoSEQ multiplex PCR; TCRdb lists only in-frame clones, some missing. The sample lists about 440,000 clones; roughly 91% were seen once. The V and J ends lost 3 bases and 5 bases respectively, with 14 bases between them. The CDR3 totals 15 residues. Per the germline V gene, CDR1 is GTSNPN and CDR2 is SVGIG (reference sequence). The chain links TRBV30 to TRBJ1-6; D might be TRBD1 (6 bases). The sequence was obtained from a woman in her 30s with acute or convalescent COVID-19. The specimen sequenced was peripheral blood. The CDR3 DNA reads TGTGCCTGGAGAAACCGGGACATGAATAATTCACCCCTCCACTTT. Its translation: CAWRNRDMNNSPLHF. Supplemented by reference TRBV30 and TRBJ1-6, the full variable domain reads SQTIHQWPATLVQPVGSPLSLECTVEGTSNPNLYWYRQAAGRGLQLLFYSVGIGQISSEVPQNLSASRPQDRQFILSSKKLLLSDSGFYLCAWRNRDMNNSPLHFGNGTRLTVT.